Sequencing of this T cell receptor beta chain was carried out in a study of blood T cells in healthy people across ages. Only a few counts were recorded for this clonotype. Its antigen is currently unknown. This CDR3 has 14 amino acids. Per germline, CDR1 MDHEN and CDR2 SYDVKM. V shed 6 bases and J shed 5 bases, with 16 bases lying between them. Points from the study as a whole: Versus aged donors, long-lived donors had higher diversity and more naive CD4+ cells.

Primed by a sample-barcoded 5' primer and a J-beta primer mix, a second PCR proceeded for about 7 to 11 cycles. TCRdb re-analysed the 5' RACE reads in MiXCR, keeping a single row per CDR3 protein. This repertoire shows roughly 800,000 distinct CDR3 sequences, 55% to 70% found once; its top ten account for approximately 23%. Source material: blood. The chain combines TRBV28 with TRBJ1-2; tentative D call: TRBD1 (6 bases). The receptor's source is a man aged 25 to 45 in good health. CDR3 region: CASRGPGHKYGYTF. CDR3 in DNA: TGTGCCAGCAGGGGACCGGGACATAAATATGGCTACACCTTC.